Below are 4 T cell receptor beta chains sequenced from a single sample in a study of prognosis after radiotherapy for stage I lung cancer. Genomic DNA served as the source from which two-round multiplex PCR generated TCR beta CDR3 amplicons. First-round PCR amplification was performed with primers specific to each TRBV and TRBJ gene. TCRdb processed the multiplex PCR reads anew with MiXCR; each CDR3 protein has one entry. The sample yields 30,000 to 40,000 distinct CDR3 sequences, around 35% seen once. Source: PBMCs, taken before or after stereotactic body radiation therapy (not recorded which). Source of these receptors: a donor aged 50 or older with non-small cell lung cancer.

The chain has TRBV6-1 and TRBJ2-3; tentative D call: TRBD2 (6 bases). The germline V gene has CDR1 MNHNS and CDR2 SASEGT. This CDR3 spans 15 amino acids. V was pared by 5 bases and J by 4 bases, with 16 bases between. The CDR3 DNA reads TGTGCCAGCAGTATTAGTTCTCCTAGCGCAGATACGCAGTATTTT. Amino acids: CASSISSPSADTQYF.

V and J are TRBV7-2 and TRBJ2-3; 7 nucleotides align to TRBD2. V lost 5 bases to trimming and J lost 1 base; unmatched junction nucleotides: 6. The CDR3 contains 15 residues. Germline CDR1 SGHTA, CDR2 FQGNSA. The CDR3 nucleotides are TGTGCCAGCAGCCTTCAGGGAGGGGGCACAGATACGCAGTATTTT. It yields the protein CASSLQGGGTDTQYF.

The chain combines TRBV5-4 with TRBJ2-2, with D possibly being TRBD1 (5 bases). Germline V gene sequence: CDR1 SGHNT, CDR2 YYREEE (reference sequence). Trimming shortened V by 0 bases and J by 3 bases, and 15 bases separated the two germline ends. CDR3 length equals 17 residues. CDR3 sequence reads: CASSLVFYGADTGELFF. In nucleotides, the CDR3 is TGTGCCAGCAGCTTGGTCTTTTATGGGGCGGACACCGGGGAGCTGTTTTTT.

Ten or more counts support this clonotype. The junction differs from germline at one of its ends, possibly a read error. The chain is built from TRBV28 and TRBJ2-1; 9 nucleotides match TRBD1. CDR1 is MDHEN and CDR2 is SYDVKM in the germline V gene. The CDR3 extends over 12 amino acids. The chain's CDR3 is CASSSGWDRVHF. CDR3 nucleotides: TGTGCCAGCAGTTCAGGGTGGGACAGGGTCCACTTC.